The 27 T cell receptor beta chains below all came from one sample that was sequenced in a study of vaccination and CD4 T cells after COVID-19. Treatment noted: 10-day PBMC culture with coronavirus spike peptide pools or control peptides (ViraFEST assay). What these receptors recognize is not known. An Oncomine TCR Beta short-read assay was used to sequence the DNA from cultured CD4+ T cells. TCRdb fed the PCR reads into MiXCR, producing one record per CDR3 protein. The table has approximately 22,000 distinct CDR3 sequences, 48% seen once. The sample taken for sequencing was CD4+ T cells from blood, cultured in vitro. The receptors were gathered from a human donor who had recovered from COVID-19.

The chain is built from TRBV24-1 and TRBJ1-2; 9 bases fit TRBD1. The CDR3 loop spans 15 amino acids. V shed 2 bases, J shed 7 bases, and the junction held 7 bases outside the gene matches. Germline V gene sequence: CDR1 KGHDR, CDR2 SFDVKD. The DNA of the CDR3 is TGTGCCACCAGTGATTCCCGGACAGGGGTGGTTGGCTACACCTTC. Translating it yields CATSDSRTGVVGYTF.

The chain has TRBV5-1 and TRBJ2-7; 10 bases line up with TRBD2. Germline-derived CDR1 and CDR2 are SGHRS and YFSETQ. Trimming cost V 0 bases and J 2 bases; bases outside gene matches: 2. CDR3 length: 15 residues. CDR3 DNA sequence: TGCGCCAGCAGCTTGGGGACTAGCGGTGCCTACGAGCAGTACTTC. It yields the protein CASSLGTSGAYEQYF.

The chain combines TRBV4-2 with TRBJ1-1; a possible D gene is TRBD1 (5 bases). CDR1 LGHNA and CDR2 YNFKEQ come from the germline V gene. Trimming removed 0 bases from V and 1 base from J, with 9 bases in between. The CDR3 length is 15 residues. Here the CDR3 reads CASSQDQGQNTEAFF. The CDR3, as DNA: TGTGCCAGCAGCCAAGATCAAGGACAGAACACTGAAGCTTTCTTT.

CDR3: CASMPRRDTGELFF. The DNA of the CDR3 is TGTGCCAGCATGCCGCGACGGGACACCGGGGAGCTGTTTTTT. The gene calls are TRBV25-1 and TRBJ2-2; D not resolved. V was cut by 7 bases and J by 3 bases, with 12 bases left in between. The length of the CDR3 is 14 residues. In germline, CDR1 is MGHDK, CDR2 SYGVNS.

The chain carries TRBV3-1 and TRBJ2-1, with a weak D call TRBD2 (7 bases). CDR3 length: 13 residues. V lost 3 bases and J 6 bases, leaving 9 bases between the germline ends. Germline CDR1 and CDR2: LGHDT and YNNKEL (reference sequence). The CDR3 sequence is CASSQRGGNEQFF. The CDR3 DNA is TGTGCCAGCAGCCAGAGGGGGGGCAATGAGCAGTTCTTC.

The chain joins TRBV7-3 to TRBJ2-4; D is unclear. Deletions cut 5 bases from V and 1 base from J, with 24 bases between. CDR1 SGHTA and CDR2 FQGTGA come from the germline V gene. The CDR3 is made up of 19 amino acids. The CDR3 DNA sequence: TGTGCCAGCAGCCCAAAAGGGCGGATTCCGGACGAGGCCAAAAACATTCAGTACTTC. Its translation is CASSPKGRIPDEAKNIQYF.

This clonotype occurred once. This chain connects TRBV12-3 or TRBV12-4 to TRBJ2-1, with a possible D match to TRBD1 (5 bases). The J call is doubtful: the DNA matches TRBJ2-7 better. The CDR3 contains 15 residues. In DNA, the CDR3 is TGTGCCAGCAGTTTAGATCCAGGGCAATACTACGAGCAGTACTTC. Translating gives CASSLDPGQYYEQYF.

J is TRBJ1-2 and V is TRBV4-1, with no clear D. The CDR3 has 12 amino acids. With 4 bases removed from V and 7 bases from J, the gap between germline ends came to 10 bases. The germline gives CDR1 MGHRA, CDR2 YSYEKL. The CDR3: CASSLPPSGYTF. The CDR3 DNA reads as TGCGCCAGCAGCCTCCCCCCCTCTGGCTACACCTTC.

The chain links TRBV7-9 to TRBJ2-1; D is unresolved. The CDR3 contains 15 residues. With 5 bases removed from V and 1 base from J, the gap between germline ends came to 12 bases. The germline gives CDR1 SEHNR, CDR2 FQNEAQ (reference sequence). The CDR3 region is CASSAGRISYNEQFF. As DNA, the CDR3 is TGTGCCAGCAGCGCCGGACGGATTTCCTACAATGAGCAGTTCTTC.

The chain combines TRBV20-1 with TRBJ2-7, with D unresolved. Germline values: CDR1 DFQATT, CDR2 SNEGSKA (reference sequence). The V end lost 0 bases, the J end lost 4 bases, and 13 bases lay between the germline ends. The CDR3 extends over 14 amino acids. CDR3 nucleotides: TGCAGTGCTAGAGATAAGTATAGGATATACGAGCAGTACTTC. Translated: CSARDKYRIYEQYF.

The chain uses TRBV28 and TRBJ1-5, with 8 bases that match TRBD1. This CDR3 comprises 14 residues. V lost 5 bases and J lost 7; bases outside the gene matches: 7. Germline CDR1 reads MDHEN; CDR2 reads SYDVKM. CDR3 DNA: TGTGCCAGCAGTACTGGACAGGGAGTACAGCCCCAGCATTTT. It encodes CASSTGQGVQPQHF. Using reference TRBV28 and TRBJ1-5 for the parts outside the CDR3, the full variable domain is DVKVTQSSRYLVKRTGEKVFLECVQDMDHENMFWYRQDPGLGLRLIYFSYDVKMKEKGDIPEGYSVSREKKERFSLILESASTNQTSMYLCASSTGQGVQPQHFGDGTRLSIL.

The chain combines TRBV6-2 or TRBV6-3 with TRBJ1-2; 8 nucleotides line up with TRBD1. Germline V gives CDR1 MNHEY, CDR2 SVGEGT. V lost 2 bases and J lost 4; bases outside the gene matches: 3. CDR3 size: 14 residues. In nucleotides, the CDR3 is TGTGCCAGCAGTTACGACAGGGGAACCTATGGCTACACCTTC. Protein: CASSYDRGTYGYTF.

This clonotype occurred a few times. This sequence joins TRBV24-1 and TRBJ2-2, with no clear D. Deletions cut 5 bases from V and 0 bases from J, with 9 bases between. CDR3 size: 15 residues. CDR1 is KGHDR and CDR2 is SFDVKD in the germline V gene. The CDR3 nucleotides are TGTGCCACCAGTGGGGTCGAAGCGAACACCGGGGAGCTGTTTTTT. Translated: CATSGVEANTGELFF.

This clonotype was seen a few times. V is TRBV30 and J is TRBJ1-6; D is uncertain. Trimming shortened V by 5 bases and J by 10 bases, and 9 bases separated the two germline ends. Germline CDR1 GTSNPN, CDR2 SVGIG (reference sequence). The CDR3 sequence is 11 residues long. CDR3 sequence reads: CAWGLGSPLHF. In DNA form, the CDR3 reads TGTGCCTGGGGCCTCGGGTCACCCCTCCACTTT. Variable domain in full (rest from reference TRBV30 and TRBJ1-6): SQTIHQWPATLVQPVGSPLSLECTVEGTSNPNLYWYRQAAGRGLQLLFYSVGIGQISSEVPQNLSASRPQDRQFILSSKKLLLSDSGFYLCAWGLGSPLHFGNGTRLTVT.

The rearrangement uses TRBV20-1 and TRBJ2-7; 10 bases fit TRBD2. The CDR3 contains 15 residues. Trimming cost V 0 bases and J 5 bases; bases outside gene matches: 7. Looked up from germline, CDR1 is DFQATT and CDR2 is SNEGSKA (reference sequence). CDR3 protein: CSARDGSGTSDEQYF. The CDR3 region has the DNA TGCAGTGCTAGAGATGGGTCCGGGACTAGCGACGAGCAGTACTTC.

The chain links TRBV12-2 to TRBJ2-7; the D call in the table, TRBD2, was not verified against the DNA. TRBV12-2 is shown as a pseudogene. CDR3 length: 19 residues. CDR3 DNA: TGTGCAAGTCGCTTAAACGGGGAGGGAGGGAGGTACTCCTCCTACGAGCAGTACTTC. This gives the protein CASRLNGEGGRYSSYEQYF.

This clonotype was seen more than once but under ten times. The chain has TRBV20-1 and TRBJ1-1; no clear D gene. The CDR3 is 14 residues long. The V end lost 0 bases, the J end lost 4 bases, and 12 bases lay between the germline ends. CDR1 DFQATT and CDR2 SNEGSKA come from the germline V gene (reference sequence). The CDR3 is CSARDFSRGTEAFF. In nucleotides, the CDR3 is TGCAGTGCTAGAGATTTCAGTCGGGGCACTGAAGCTTTCTTT.

This clonotype was seen more than once but under ten times. The V and J genes are TRBV5-4 and TRBJ1-2, with 8 nucleotides matching TRBD1. Germline V lookup: CDR1 SGHNT, CDR2 YYREEE (reference sequence). V lost 4 bases to trimming and J lost 7 bases; unmatched junction nucleotides: 15. There are 16 residues in the CDR3. CDR3 in DNA: TGTGCCAGCAGCCCCGGGATAGGCAGGGGGCTGGGTGGCTACACCTTC. It is translated as CASSPGIGRGLGGYTF.

J is TRBJ1-1 and V is TRBV2; 7 bases are a match to TRBD1. The germline V gene encodes CDR1 SNHLY and CDR2 FYNNEI. V gave up 6 bases and J gave up 3 bases; unmatched junction bases: 19. The CDR3 covers 18 residues. In DNA form, the CDR3 reads TGTGCCAGCAGCGGCGACAGGGTTTGGACTTTGAAGGACACTGAAGCTTTCTTT. Its translation: CASSGDRVWTLKDTEAFF. Full variable domain (outside the CDR3, taken from reference TRBV2 and TRBJ1-1): EPEVTQTPSHQVTQMGQEVILRCVPISNHLYFYWYRQILGQKVEFLVSFYNNEISEKSEIFDDQFSVERPDGSNFTLKIRSTKLEDSAMYFCASSGDRVWTLKDTEAFFGQGTRLTVV.

The J gene is TRBJ2-6, the V gene TRBV11-2; 10 bases are shared with TRBD1. J was trimmed by 6 bases and V by 5 bases; bases with no gene match: 7. CDR1 and CDR2 (germline): SGHAT, FQNNGV. This CDR3 spans 16 amino acids. CDR3 protein: CASSAGRQGAANVLTF. In nucleotides, the CDR3 is TGTGCCAGCAGCGCAGGGAGACAGGGGGCGGCCAACGTCCTGACTTTC.

The rearrangement links TRBV29-1 to TRBJ1-1; D is ambiguous. Germline V gives CDR1 SQVTM, CDR2 ANQGSEA. Trimming took off 4 bases at V and 3 bases at J, with 12 bases between the two ends. The CDR3 spans 13 residues. The CDR3 nucleotides read TGCAGCGTTGCGGTACGGCTTGACACTGAAGCTTTCTTT. This encodes CSVAVRLDTEAFF.

The chain couples TRBV10-3 to TRBJ2-7, with D perhaps matching TRBD2 (6 bases). V gave up 5 bases and J gave up 3 bases, with 11 bases separating them. Germline CDR1 reads ENHRY; CDR2 reads SYGVKD. CDR3 length: 13 residues. The CDR3 reads CAISNAGIYEQYF. CDR3 DNA sequence: TGTGCCATCAGTAACGCGGGAATCTACGAGCAGTACTTC.

The V gene is TRBV11-3, the J gene TRBJ1-1; TRBD1 agrees at 8 bases. The germline V gene has CDR1 SGHNT and CDR2 YENEEA. The CDR3 runs to 15 residues. V was clipped by 1 base and J by 5 bases; unmatched bases: 6. The CDR3 protein is CASSLAGQGQTEAFF. The CDR3 DNA sequence: TGTGCCAGCAGCTTAGCCGGACAGGGTCAAACTGAAGCTTTCTTT.

This chain connects TRBV28 to TRBJ1-2; D is unclear. Germline V gene sequence: CDR1 MDHEN, CDR2 SYDVKM. The CDR3 spans 14 residues. V lost 0 bases and J lost 5, with 10 bases in between. CDR3 sequence: CASSLWEGSYGYTF. As DNA, the CDR3 is TGTGCCAGCAGTTTATGGGAGGGTTCTTATGGCTACACCTTC.

The chain joins TRBV19 to TRBJ2-2; 7 nucleotides line up with TRBD2. Germline-derived CDR1 and CDR2 are LNHDA and SQIVND (reference sequence). V lost 9 bases, J lost 0 bases, and 19 bases stayed unmatched. The CDR3 runs to 19 residues. The CDR3 loop is CASRPLGGERATNTGELFF. CDR3 DNA: TGTGCCAGCCGTCCCCTGGGGGGGGAGAGAGCCACGAACACCGGGGAGCTGTTTTTT.

The V gene is TRBV10-3, the J gene TRBJ2-3; 9 bases are a match to TRBD1. The germline V gene encodes CDR1 ENHRY and CDR2 SYGVKD. The CDR3 covers 15 residues. Trimming at V came to 10 bases and at J to 1 base, leaving 9 bases not matched to a gene. This chain's CDR3 is CASRPRDRGTDTQYF. CDR3 in DNA: TGTGCCAGTCGTCCCCGGGACAGGGGCACAGATACGCAGTATTTT.

The rearrangement uses TRBV4-2 and TRBJ2-2; 14 bases fit TRBD2. Germline trimming cut 1 base from V and 1 base from J; bases unmatched to any gene: 8. The CDR3 is 20 amino acids. Germline CDR1 reads LGHNA; CDR2 reads YNFKEQ. The CDR3: CASSQGGLAGGIGNTGELFF. CDR3 DNA: TGTGCCAGCAGCCAAGGTGGACTAGCGGGAGGAATAGGGAACACCGGGGAGCTGTTTTTT.